This T cell receptor (beta chain) derives from a study of regulatory T cells in long-lasting Graves disease. To make TCR beta libraries, researchers used iRepertoire HTBI primers and Arm-PCR of CDR3 regions. TCRdb re-analysed the multiplex PCR reads in MiXCR, keeping a single row per CDR3 protein. The sample has about 470,000 distinct CDR3 sequences, less than 25% seen once. This clonotype was seen repeatedly, ten times or more. Its antigen is not known. The time point: persistent/refractory GD, antithyroid drugs over 5 years with positive TRAb. Preparation of the TCR library used RNA extracted from PBMCs. V was pared by 5 bases and J by 1 base, with 17 bases between. The CDR3 contains 16 residues. Study results and limitations: Thyroid tissue went unexamined; only peripheral blood was analyzed.

The TCR sequence derives from a female donor with Graves disease. The V gene is TRBV12-3 or TRBV12-4, the J gene TRBJ2-5; D gene uncertain. The sequences come from peripheral blood mononuclear cells (PBMCs), collected when the disease was refractory, from a patient treated with antithyroid drugs. Written as DNA, the CDR3 is TGTGCCAGCAGTCCCATGGCGGCTCCCTTCCAAGAGACCCAGTACTTC. It specifies CASSPMAAPFQETQYF.